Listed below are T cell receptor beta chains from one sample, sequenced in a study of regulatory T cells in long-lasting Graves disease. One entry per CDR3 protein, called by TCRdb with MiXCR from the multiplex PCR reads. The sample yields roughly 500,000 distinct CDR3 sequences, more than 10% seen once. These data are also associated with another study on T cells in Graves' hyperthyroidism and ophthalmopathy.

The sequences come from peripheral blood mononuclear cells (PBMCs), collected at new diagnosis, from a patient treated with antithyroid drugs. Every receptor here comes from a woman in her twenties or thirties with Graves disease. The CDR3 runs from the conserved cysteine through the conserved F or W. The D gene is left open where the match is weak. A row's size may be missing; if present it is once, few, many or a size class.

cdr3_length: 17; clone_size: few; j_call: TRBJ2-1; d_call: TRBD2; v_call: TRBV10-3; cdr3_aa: CAISETNRDYLINEQFF; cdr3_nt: TGTGCCATCAGTGAGACAAACCGGGACTATCTAATCAATGAGCAGTTCTTC
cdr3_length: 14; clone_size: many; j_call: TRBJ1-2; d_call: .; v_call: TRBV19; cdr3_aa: CASRLYGTNYGYTF; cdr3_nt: TGTGCCAGTAGGCTCTACGGGACTAACTATGGCTACACCTTC
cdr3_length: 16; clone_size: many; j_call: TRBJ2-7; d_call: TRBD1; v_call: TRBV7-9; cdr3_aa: CASSPGDSYLTYEQYF; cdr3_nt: TGTGCCAGCAGCCCAGGGGACAGCTACCTCACCTACGAGCAGTACTTC
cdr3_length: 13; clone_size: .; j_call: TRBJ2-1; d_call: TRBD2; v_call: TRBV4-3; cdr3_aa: CASTSAGGNEQFF; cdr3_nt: TGCGCCAGCACCTCAGCCGGGGGGAATGAGCAGTTCTTC
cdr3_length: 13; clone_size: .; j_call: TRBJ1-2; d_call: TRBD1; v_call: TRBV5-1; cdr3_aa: CASGEGQLYGYTF; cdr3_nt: TGCGCCAGCGGCGAGGGACAGCTTTATGGCTACACCTTC
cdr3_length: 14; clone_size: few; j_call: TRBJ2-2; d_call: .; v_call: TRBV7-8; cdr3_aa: CASSAKGHTGELFF; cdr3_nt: TGTGCCAGCAGCGCAAAGGGACACACCGGGGAGCTGTTTTTT
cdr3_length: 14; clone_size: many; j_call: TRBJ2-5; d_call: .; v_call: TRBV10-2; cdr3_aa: CASSELASGETQYF; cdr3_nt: TGCGCCAGCAGTGAGCTTGCCTCTGGAGAGACCCAGTACTTC
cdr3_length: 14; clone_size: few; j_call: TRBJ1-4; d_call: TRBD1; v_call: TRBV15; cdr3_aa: CATSRDRGNEKLFF; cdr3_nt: TGTGCCACCAGCAGGGACAGGGGAAATGAAAAACTGTTTTTT
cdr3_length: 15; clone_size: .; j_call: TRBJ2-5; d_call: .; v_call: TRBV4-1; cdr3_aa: CASSQGDTLGETQYF; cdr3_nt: TGCGCCAGCAGCCAAGGTGACACCCTCGGAGAGACCCAGTACTTC
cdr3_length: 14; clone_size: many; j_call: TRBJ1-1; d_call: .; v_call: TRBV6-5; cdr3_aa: CASSYLQSGTEAFF; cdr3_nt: TGTGCCAGCAGTTACTTACAGTCGGGCACTGAAGCTTTCTTT
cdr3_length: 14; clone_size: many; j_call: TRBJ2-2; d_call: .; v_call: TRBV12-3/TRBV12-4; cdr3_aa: CASSLRQLTGELFF; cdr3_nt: TGTGCCAGCAGTTTAAGACAGCTCACCGGGGAGCTGTTTTTT
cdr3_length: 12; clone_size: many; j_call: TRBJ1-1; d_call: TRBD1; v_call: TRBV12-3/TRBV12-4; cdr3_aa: CASSFRGPEAFF; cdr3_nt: TGTGCCAGCAGTTTCAGGGGGCCTGAAGCTTTCTTT
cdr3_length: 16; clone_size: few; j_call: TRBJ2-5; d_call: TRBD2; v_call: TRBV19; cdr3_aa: CASSIGFGGRGETQYF; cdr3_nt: TGTGCCAGTAGTATAGGTTTCGGCGGGAGAGGAGAGACCCAGTACTTC
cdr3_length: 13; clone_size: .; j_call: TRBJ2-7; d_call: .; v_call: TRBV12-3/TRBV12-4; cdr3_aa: CASRDSPIDEQYF; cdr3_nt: TGTGCCAGCAGGGACAGTCCCATAGACGAGCAGTACTTC
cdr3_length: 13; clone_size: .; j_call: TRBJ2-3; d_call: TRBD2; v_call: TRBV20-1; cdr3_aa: CSARSSGRDTQYF; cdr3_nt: TGCAGTGCTAGATCCAGCGGGAGAGATACGCAGTATTTT
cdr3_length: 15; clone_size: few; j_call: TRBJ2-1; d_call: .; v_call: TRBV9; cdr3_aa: CASSPFGRGSNEQFF; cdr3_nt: TGTGCCAGCAGCCCCTTTGGGAGAGGCTCCAATGAGCAGTTCTTC
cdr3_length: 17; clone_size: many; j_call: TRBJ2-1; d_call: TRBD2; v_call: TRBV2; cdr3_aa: CASSDLERETSYNEQFF; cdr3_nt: TGTGCCAGCAGTGATTTAGAGCGGGAGACCTCCTACAATGAGCAGTTCTTC
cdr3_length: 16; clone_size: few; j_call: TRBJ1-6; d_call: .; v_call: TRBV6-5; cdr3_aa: CASSYRWTFHNSPLHF; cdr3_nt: TGTGCCAGCAGTTACAGGTGGACATTTCATAATTCACCCCTCCACTTT
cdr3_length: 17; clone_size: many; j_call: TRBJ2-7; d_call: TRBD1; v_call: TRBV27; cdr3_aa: CASALLLGQGATYEQYF; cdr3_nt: TGTGCCAGCGCTCTCCTCCTCGGACAGGGGGCCACCTACGAGCAGTACTTC
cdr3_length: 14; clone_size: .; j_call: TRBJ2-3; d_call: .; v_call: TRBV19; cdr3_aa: CASSKRFSTDTQYF; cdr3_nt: TGTGCCAGTAGTAAGCGCTTTAGCACAGATACGCAGTATTTT
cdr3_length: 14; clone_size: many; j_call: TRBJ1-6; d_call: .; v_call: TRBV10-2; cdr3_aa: CASRKPGQHSPLHF; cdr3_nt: TGCGCCAGCAGGAAACCGGGACAACATTCCCCCCTCCACTTT
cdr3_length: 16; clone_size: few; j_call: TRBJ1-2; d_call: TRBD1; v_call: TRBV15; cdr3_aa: CATSRDNRQGGFGYTF; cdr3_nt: TGTGCCACCAGCAGAGATAACAGACAGGGGGGCTTTGGCTACACCTTC
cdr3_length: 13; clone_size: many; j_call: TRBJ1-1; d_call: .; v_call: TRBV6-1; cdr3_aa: CASRGTFNTEAFF; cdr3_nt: TGTGCCAGCAGGGGGACGTTTAACACTGAAGCTTTCTTT
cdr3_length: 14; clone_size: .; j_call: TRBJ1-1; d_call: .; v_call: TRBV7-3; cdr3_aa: CASSLGTGNTEASF; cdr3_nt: TGTGCCAGCAGCCTGGGGACGGGGAACACTGAAGCTTCCTTT
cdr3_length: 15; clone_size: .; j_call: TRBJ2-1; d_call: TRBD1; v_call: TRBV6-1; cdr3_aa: CASRARDRGLDEQFF; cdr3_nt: TGTGCCAGCAGAGCCCGGGACAGGGGGTTGGATGAGCAGTTCTTC
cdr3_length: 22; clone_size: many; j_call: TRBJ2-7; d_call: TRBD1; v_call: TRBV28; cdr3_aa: CASSAEPATGGELVSGRYEQYF; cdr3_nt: TGTGCCAGCAGTGCAGAACCGGCGACAGGGGGGGAGCTGGTGAGCGGTCGCTACGAGCAGTACTTC
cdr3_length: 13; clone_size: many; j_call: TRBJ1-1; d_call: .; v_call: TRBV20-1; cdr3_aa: CSAKRDGPTEAFF; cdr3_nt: TGCAGTGCTAAGAGGGACGGCCCCACTGAAGCTTTCTTT
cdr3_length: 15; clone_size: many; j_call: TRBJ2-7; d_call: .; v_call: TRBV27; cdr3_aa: CASSLSAGAGYEQYF; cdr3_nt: TGTGCCAGCAGTTTATCCGCGGGGGCTGGGTACGAGCAGTACTTC
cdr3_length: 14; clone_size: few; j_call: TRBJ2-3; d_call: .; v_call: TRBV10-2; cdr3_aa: CASSDGTGTDTQYF; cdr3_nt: TGCGCCAGCAGTGACGGGACTGGTACAGATACGCAGTATTTT
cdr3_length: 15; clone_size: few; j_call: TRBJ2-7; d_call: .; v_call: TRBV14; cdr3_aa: CASSRRQRLTYEQYF; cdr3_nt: TGTGCCAGCAGCCGCAGACAGAGGCTCACCTACGAGCAGTACTTC
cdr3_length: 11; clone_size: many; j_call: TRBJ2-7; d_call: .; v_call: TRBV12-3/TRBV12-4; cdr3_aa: CASSFSYEQYF; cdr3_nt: TGTGCCAGCAGTTTCTCCTACGAGCAGTACTTC
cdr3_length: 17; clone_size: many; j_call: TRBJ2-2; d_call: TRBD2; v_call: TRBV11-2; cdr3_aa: CASSAPSSGSWVGELFF; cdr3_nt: TGTGCCAGCAGCGCGCCGAGTAGCGGGAGTTGGGTCGGGGAGCTGTTTTTT
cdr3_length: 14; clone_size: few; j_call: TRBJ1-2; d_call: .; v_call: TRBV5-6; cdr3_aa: CASSLVGVESPSAF; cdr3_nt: TGTGCCAGCAGCTTGGTGGGGGTTGAATCCCCTAGCGCCTTC
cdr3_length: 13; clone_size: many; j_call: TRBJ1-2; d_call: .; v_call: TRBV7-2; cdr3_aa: CASSSDRYYGYTF; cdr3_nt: TGTGCCAGCAGCTCCGACAGATACTATGGCTACACCTTC
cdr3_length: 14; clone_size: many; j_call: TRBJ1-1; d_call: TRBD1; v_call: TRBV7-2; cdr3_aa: CASSPQGAWTEAFF; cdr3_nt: TGTGCCAGCAGCCCCCAGGGGGCATGGACTGAAGCTTTCTTT
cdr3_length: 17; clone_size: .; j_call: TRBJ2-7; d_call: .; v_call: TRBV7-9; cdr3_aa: CASSFSSSWRLLNEQYF; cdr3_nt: TGTGCCAGCAGCTTTAGTTCAAGCTGGCGGCTTCTTAACGAGCAGTACTTC
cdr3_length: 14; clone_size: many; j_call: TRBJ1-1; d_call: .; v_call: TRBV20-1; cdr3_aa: CSARVEGGGTEAFF; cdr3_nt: TGCAGTGCTAGAGTGGAGGGAGGAGGCACTGAAGCTTTCTTT
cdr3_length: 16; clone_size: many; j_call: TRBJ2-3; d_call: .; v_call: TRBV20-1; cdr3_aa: CSAPTIRAPLTDTQYF; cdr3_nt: TGCAGTGCTCCTACGATTAGAGCCCCACTCACAGATACGCAGTATTTT
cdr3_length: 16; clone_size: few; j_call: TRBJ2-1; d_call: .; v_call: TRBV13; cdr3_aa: CASSLVGTLGLNEQFF; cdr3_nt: TGTGCCAGCAGCTTAGTCGGGACCCTCGGGCTCAATGAGCAGTTCTTC
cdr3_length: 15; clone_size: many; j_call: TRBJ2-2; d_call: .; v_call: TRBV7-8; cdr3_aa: CASSALAVDTGELFF; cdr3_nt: TGTGCCAGCAGCGCACTAGCAGTGGACACCGGGGAGCTGTTTTTT
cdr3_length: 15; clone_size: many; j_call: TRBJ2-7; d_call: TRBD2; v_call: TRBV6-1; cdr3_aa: CASSAVSAGSYEQYF; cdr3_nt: TGTGCCAGCAGCGCCGTATCAGCGGGATCGTACGAGCAGTACTTC
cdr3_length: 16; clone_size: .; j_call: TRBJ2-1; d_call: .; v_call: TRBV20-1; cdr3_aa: CSARDQTREGVDEQFF; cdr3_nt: TGCAGTGCTAGAGACCAGACTCGCGAAGGGGTCGATGAGCAGTTCTTC
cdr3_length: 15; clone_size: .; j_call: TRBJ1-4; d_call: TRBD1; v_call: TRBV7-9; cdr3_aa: CASSPWTGRDEKLFF; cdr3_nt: TGTGCCAGCAGCCCTTGGACAGGGCGAGATGAAAAACTGTTTTTT
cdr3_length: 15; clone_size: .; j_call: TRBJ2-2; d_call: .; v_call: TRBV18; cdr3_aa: CASSPPPQGVRELFF; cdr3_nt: TGTGCCAGCTCACCACCGCCACAGGGAGTACGGGAGCTGTTTTTT
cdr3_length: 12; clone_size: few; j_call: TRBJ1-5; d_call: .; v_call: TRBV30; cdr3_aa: CAWSRGKEPQHF; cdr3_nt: TGTGCCTGGAGTCGGGGGAAGGAGCCCCAGCATTTT
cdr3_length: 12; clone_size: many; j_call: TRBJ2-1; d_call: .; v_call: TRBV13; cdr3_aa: CASSLLSNEQFF; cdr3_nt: TGTGCCAGCAGCTTATTGTCGAATGAGCAGTTCTTC
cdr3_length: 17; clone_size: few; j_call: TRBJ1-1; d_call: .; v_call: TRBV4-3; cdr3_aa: CASSQDLRGRGNTEAFF; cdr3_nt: TGCGCCAGCAGCCAAGACCTCCGCGGACGGGGGAACACTGAAGCTTTCTTT
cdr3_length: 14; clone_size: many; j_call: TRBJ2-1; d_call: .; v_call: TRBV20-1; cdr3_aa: CSARDSFPYNEQFF; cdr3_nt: TGCAGTGCTAGAGATTCGTTTCCCTACAATGAGCAGTTCTTC
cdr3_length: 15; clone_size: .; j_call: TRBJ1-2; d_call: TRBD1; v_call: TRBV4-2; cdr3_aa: CASSQGRDRGMGYTF; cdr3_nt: TGTGCCAGCAGCCAAGGGAGGGACAGGGGAATGGGCTACACCTTC
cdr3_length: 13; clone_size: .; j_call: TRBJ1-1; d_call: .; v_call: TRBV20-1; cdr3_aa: CSATYSLNTEAFF; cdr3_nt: TGCAGTGCTACTTATTCCTTGAACACTGAAGCTTTCTTT
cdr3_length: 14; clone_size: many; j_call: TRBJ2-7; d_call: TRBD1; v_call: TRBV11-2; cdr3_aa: CASSKTGAFYEQYF; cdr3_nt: TGTGCCAGCAGCAAGACAGGGGCCTTCTACGAGCAGTACTTC